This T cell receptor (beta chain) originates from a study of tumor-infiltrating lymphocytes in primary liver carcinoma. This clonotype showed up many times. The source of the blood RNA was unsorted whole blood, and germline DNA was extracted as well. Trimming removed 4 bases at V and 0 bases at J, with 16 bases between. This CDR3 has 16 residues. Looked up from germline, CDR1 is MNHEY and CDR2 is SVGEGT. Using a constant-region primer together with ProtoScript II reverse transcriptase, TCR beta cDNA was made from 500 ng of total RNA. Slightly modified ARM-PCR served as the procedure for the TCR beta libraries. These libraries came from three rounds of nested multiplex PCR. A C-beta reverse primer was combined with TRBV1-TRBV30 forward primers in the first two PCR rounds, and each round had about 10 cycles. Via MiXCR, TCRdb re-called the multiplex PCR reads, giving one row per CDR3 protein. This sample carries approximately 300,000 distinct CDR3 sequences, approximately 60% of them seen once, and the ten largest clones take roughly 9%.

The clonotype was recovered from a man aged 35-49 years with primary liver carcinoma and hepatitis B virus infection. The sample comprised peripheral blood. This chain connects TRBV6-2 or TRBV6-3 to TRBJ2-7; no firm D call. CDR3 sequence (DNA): TGTGCCAGCAGTTCGACGGATTCCACCTTCTCCTACGAGCAGTACTTC. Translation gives CASSSTDSTFSYEQYF.